This TCR beta chain was retrieved from a study of Graves' ophthalmopathy and Graves' hyperthyroidism. The length of the CDR3 is 16 residues. The junction had 11 bases not matched to a gene; V was cut back by 6 bases and J by 5 bases. Germline lookup yields CDR1 MNHNS and CDR2 SASEGT. Disease in donors with ophthalmopathy had moderate-to-severe activity, CAS ≥3, NOSPECS ≥4 and under 3 months' duration. Pregnant or lactating patients and those with other autoimmune diseases or uncontrolled infections were excluded. Points on this clonotype: No conserved phenylalanine or tryptophan is present at the end of the CDR3, so a read error is the likely explanation.

Amplified material comprised TCR beta CDR3 regions derived from RNA transcripts. The workflow started with a first-round RT-PCR run with HTBI primers and then moved on to a second-round multiplex PCR. TCRdb itself ran the multiplex PCR reads through MiXCR, one entry per CDR3 protein. This sample carries about 500,000 distinct CDR3 sequences, about an eighth of them seen once, and the ten largest clones take more than 8.5%. Sequenced material: blood. The TCR sequence derives from a woman aged 25 to 39 with Graves' ophthalmopathy. This chain connects TRBV6-1 to TRBJ2-2; 8 bases match TRBD2. The CDR3 coding sequence is TGTGCCAGCAGGGCTCTTTGCGGGGGGTGGACCGGGGAGCTGTTTGTT. This translates into CASRALCGGWTGELFV.